This T cell receptor (beta chain) derives from a study of prognosis after radiotherapy for stage I lung cancer. The CDR3 spans 16 residues. Germline CDR1 reads MNHGY; CDR2 reads SVAAGI. V shed 3 bases and J shed 1 base, with 14 bases lying between them. Genomic DNA yielded TCR beta CDR3, amplified by two-round multiplex PCR. With primers specific to each TRBV and TRBJ gene, the first-round PCR was performed. MiXCR was run by TCRdb on the multiplex PCR reads, yielding one entry per CDR3 protein. The sample shows about 59,000 distinct CDR3 sequences, roughly 29% of them seen only once. The chain recombines TRBV6-9 with TRBJ2-3, with no clear D. Material: PBMCs, obtained before or after stereotactic body radiation therapy (not recorded which). This receptor was obtained from a donor aged 50 or older with non-small cell lung cancer. The CDR3 reads CASSYWCGDGTDTQYF. The CDR3 nucleotides read TGTGCCAGCAGTTACTGGTGCGGTGATGGCACAGATACGCAGTATTTT.